Listed here is a single TCR beta chain. The data stem from a study of blood T cell repertoires in COVID-19. The wider study: Both acute and convalescent COVID-19 samples were obtained from the United States, Italy and Spain. PBMCs, B-cell-depleted T cells, or T cells provided the cDNA or gDNA that made up the material.

Germline lookup yields CDR1 LGHDT and CDR2 YNNKEL (reference sequence). The CDR3 covers 13 residues. V was clipped by 0 bases and J by 8 bases, with 10 bases between them. In the authors' workflow: Cell counts per sample came from amplifying reference gene primers. The repertoire was sequenced with immunoSEQ multiplex PCR; TCRdb's copy has only in-frame clones and lacks some. Clone size and V and J calls were adopted from that table, with D and trimming inferred from the DNA. The sample has roughly 25,000 clones; about 92% are singletons. This TCR was sampled from a human donor in a cohort sampled during active COVID-19. V and J are TRBV3-1 (or the pseudogene TRBV3-2) and TRBJ1-2; a possible D gene is TRBD1 (5 bases). Input material: peripheral blood. The CDR3 bases are TGTGCCAGCAGCCAAGAGGGGGGAGGGGGCTACACCTTC. Translation: CASSQEGGGGYTF.